These 16 T cell receptor beta chains were sequenced from one sample in a study of CD8+CD57+ T cells in acquired aplastic anemia. Genomic DNA constituted the template upon which TCR beta VDJ and CDR3 profiling was performed. A single record per CDR3 protein comes from TCRdb applying MiXCR to the reads. The sample yields around 180,000 distinct CDR3 sequences, approximately 48% seen once. It was patients with CD8+CD57+ cell expansion by flow cytometry who were chosen for sequencing. Material: sorted CD4+, CD8+, or CD8+CD57+ T cells (not recorded which) from PBMCs. These TCRs come from a human donor with aplastic anemia.

In its sample, this clonotype was seen many times. The chain joins TRBV12-3 or TRBV12-4 to TRBJ1-1, with D possibly matching TRBD1 (6 bases). The CDR3 has 14 residues. V gave up 6 bases and J gave up 2 bases, with 13 bases separating them. The CDR3: CASSRGTFNTEAFF. The CDR3 DNA sequence: TGTGCCAGCAGCCGCGGGACATTTAACACTGAAGCTTTCTTT.

The CDR3 nucleotides are TGTGCCACCAGCGACGGGACAGGGAAGATAGGCAATCAGCCCCAGCATTTT. It codes for CATSDGTGKIGNQPQHF. The chain combines TRBV19 with TRBJ1-5; 9 bases are a match to TRBD1. V shed 10 bases and J 2 bases; nucleotides not matched to a gene: 15. The germline gives CDR1 LNHDA, CDR2 SQIVND (reference sequence). The CDR3 runs 17 residues.

The V and J genes are TRBV27 and TRBJ2-1, with a possible D match to TRBD2 (5 bases). V dropped 2 bases and J dropped 0 bases, with 8 bases sitting between them. The V gene's germline CDR1 is MNHEY and CDR2 SMNVEV (reference sequence). This CDR3 contains 15 residues. The CDR3 region is CASSLRLASYNEQFF. The CDR3 DNA reads TGTGCCAGCAGTTTAAGGCTAGCCTCCTACAATGAGCAGTTCTTC.

The rearrangement joins TRBV6-1 to TRBJ2-5, with D perhaps matching TRBD2 (6 bases). CDR3 length equals 13 residues. Trimming left V 2 bases short and J 4 bases short, with 8 bases between. Germline CDR1 reads MNHNS; CDR2 reads SASEGT. The CDR3 coding sequence is TGTGCCAGCAGTGAAATGGGAGGAGAGACCCAGTACTTC. It yields the protein CASSEMGGETQYF.

Concerning this clonotype itself: At one of its ends the junction is not consistent with the germline gene, which may arise from a read error. This chain joins TRBV19 and TRBJ2-3; 10 bases align to TRBD2. This CDR3 contains 13 residues. Germline CDR1 reads LNHDA; CDR2 reads SQIVND (reference sequence). The DNA of the CDR3 is TGTGCTAGCCGGACTAGCGGTACAGATACGCAGTACTTT. The encoded protein is CASRTSGTDTQYF. Full variable domain (outside the CDR3, taken from reference TRBV19 and TRBJ2-3): DGGITQSPKYLFRKEGQNVTLSCEQNLNHDAMYWYRQDPGQGLRLIYYSQIVNDFQKGDIAEGYSVSREKKESFPLTVTSAQKNPTAFYLCASRTSGTDTQYFGPGTRLTVL.

The chain uses TRBV4-2 and TRBJ2-7; TRBD2 aligns across 11 bases. In germline, CDR1 is LGHNA, CDR2 YNFKEQ. The CDR3 is 20 residues long. Losses at the gene ends were 4 bases for V and 0 bases for J; bases not matched to a gene: 17. CDR3 residues: CASSRTTSGGAPPCSYEQYF. Written as DNA, the CDR3 is TGTGCCAGCAGCCGAACCACTAGCGGGGGTGCACCTCCGTGCTCCTACGAGCAGTACTTC.

This clonotype was seen only a few times. The chain joins TRBV27 to TRBJ1-5; D perhaps matches TRBD1 (6 bases). The CDR3 runs to 16 residues. V was cut by 1 base and J by 2 bases, with 12 bases left in between. Germline CDR1 and CDR2: MNHEY and SMNVEV (reference sequence). DNA for the CDR3: TGTGCCAGCAGTTTATTTGGACAGACGGGCAATCAGCCCCAGCATTTT. This encodes CASSLFGQTGNQPQHF.

The chain has TRBV5-1 and TRBJ1-6; D is unresolved. V lost 2 bases and J 8 bases, leaving 14 bases between the germline ends. Germline CDR1 is SGHRS and CDR2 is YFSETQ. The CDR3 is 15 amino acids. CDR3 amino acids: CASSLIVGIDSPLHF. CDR3 DNA: TGCGCCAGCAGCTTAATAGTCGGAATAGATTCACCCCTCCACTTT.

The chain recombines TRBV20-1 with TRBJ2-3, with D possibly matching TRBD1 (6 bases). Germline V gives CDR1 DFQATT, CDR2 SNEGSKA (reference sequence). The CDR3 covers 11 residues. Trimming left V 2 bases short and J 12 bases short, with 12 bases between. The CDR3 sequence: CSARWTDQQYF. The CDR3 nucleotides read TGCAGTGCTAGATGGACAGACCAACAGTATTTT.

This clonotype has just a few counts. The J gene is TRBJ1-3, the V gene TRBV19, with D maybe TRBD1 (5 bases). The length of the CDR3 is 15 residues. CDR1 is LNHDA and CDR2 is SQIVND in the germline V gene (reference sequence). V was clipped by 2 bases and J by 6 bases, with 14 bases between them. In nucleotides, the CDR3 is TGTGCCAGTAGTATACGTCCCGACAGAACAAACACCATATATTTT. This gives the protein CASSIRPDRTNTIYF.

This clonotype was observed at least ten times. The chain links TRBV4-1 to TRBJ1-2; the D is unclear. CDR3 length: 13 amino acids. CDR1 and CDR2 (germline): MGHRA, YSYEKL. The V and J ends lost 2 bases and 2 bases respectively, with 6 bases between them. Here the CDR3 DNA reads TGCGCCAGCAGCCAAAAGGGAAACTATGGCTACACCTTC. Translation gives CASSQKGNYGYTF.

This clonotype was seen more than once but under ten times. The CDR3, as DNA: TGTGCCAGTAGTAAGGACAGTAACACTGAAGCTTTCTTT. Protein product: CASSKDSNTEAFF. The chain recombines TRBV19 with TRBJ1-1; D is perhaps TRBD1 (6 bases). V shed 4 bases and J shed 2 bases, with 8 bases lying between them. Germline V gene sequence: CDR1 LNHDA, CDR2 SQIVND (reference sequence). CDR3 length: 13 amino acids.

With respect to this clonotype: This CDR3 is missing its conserved last phenylalanine or tryptophan, likely due to a read error. The chain combines TRBV10-3 with TRBJ2-7; D possibly corresponds to TRBD1 (5 bases). The CDR3 consists of 15 residues. The V and J ends lost 4 bases and 2 bases respectively, with 15 bases between them. In germline, CDR1 is ENHRY, CDR2 SYGVKD. Here the CDR3 reads CAISVRPDSTYEQYL. DNA for the CDR3: TGTGCCATCAGTGTCCGGCCAGACAGCACCTACGAGCAGTACCTC.

V is TRBV10-3 and J is TRBJ1-5; tentative D call: TRBD1 (5 bases). The V gene's germline CDR1 is ENHRY and CDR2 SYGVKD. CDR3 length equals 16 residues. V lost 0 bases to trimming and J lost 1 base, with 10 bases between them. The CDR3 DNA reads as TGTGCCATCAGTGAGTCGGGGCGGGGAAGCAATCAGCCCCAGCATTTT. This encodes CAISESGRGSNQPQHF.

Written as DNA, the CDR3 is TGTGCCAGCAGCTCAGAGGGCAACAATGAGCAGTTCTTC. This sequence encodes CASSSEGNNEQFF. V and J are TRBV7-9 and TRBJ2-1, with D possibly matching TRBD2 (5 bases). Germline CDR1 reads SEHNR; CDR2 reads FQNEAQ (reference sequence). The length of the CDR3 is 13 residues. Trimming took off 4 bases at V and 5 bases at J, with 9 bases between the two ends. Complete variable domain (other parts from reference TRBV7-9 and TRBJ2-1): DTGVSQNPRHKITKRGQNVTFRCDPISEHNRLYWYRQTLGQGPEFLTYFQNEAQLEKSRLLSDRFSAERPKGSFSTLEIQRTEQGDSAMYLCASSSEGNNEQFFGPGTRLTVL.

This clonotype was counted at least ten times. This sequence joins TRBV7-6 and TRBJ2-3, with 9 bases identical to TRBD2. This CDR3 has 16 amino acids. Germline V CDR1 and CDR2: SGHVS, FNYEAQ. With 1 base clipped from V and 1 base from J, the junction kept 3 bases outside the gene matches. The CDR3 DNA follows: TGTGCCAGCAGCTTAGGCGCGGGGGGGGGCACAGATACGCAGTATTTT. Amino acids: CASSLGAGGGTDTQYF.